The 10 T cell receptor beta chains listed next were all sequenced from one sample in a study of identical twins. TCRdb re-derived calls from the 5' RACE reads in MiXCR, one entry per CDR3 protein. The table has hundreds of thousands of distinct CDR3 sequences, 20% to 25% seen once. This sample also belongs to another study, concerning T cells expressing NK-cell markers.

The sequenced material came from PBMCs. The receptors derive from a woman younger than 35 in good health.

This chain uses TRBV12-3 or TRBV12-4 with TRBJ2-1; D remains ambiguous. Trimming removed 7 bases from V and 10 bases from J, with 14 bases in between. The CDR3 sequence is 12 residues long. The CDR3 loop reads CASNGFVGEQFF. The DNA of the CDR3 is TGTGCCAGCAATGGATTCGTGGGAGAGCAGTTCTTC.

This clonotype was counted between two and nine times. This chain links TRBV29-1 with TRBJ2-7, with TRBD1 identical over 7 bases. CDR1 is SQVTM, CDR2 ANQGSEA, per germline. This CDR3 spans 13 amino acids. V shed 3 bases, J shed 5 bases, and the junction held 7 bases outside the gene matches. CDR3 sequence reads: CSVEGQTNHEQYF. CDR3 nucleotide sequence: TGCAGCGTTGAGGGACAGACAAACCACGAGCAGTACTTC.

This clonotype turned up a few times. The chain joins TRBV4-2 to TRBJ2-2; 13 bases fit TRBD2. This CDR3 has 18 residues. Germline assignment: CDR1 LGHNA and CDR2 YNFKEQ. The V and J ends lost 2 bases and 1 base, in that order; junction bases with no gene match: 4. The CDR3 bases are TGTGCCAGCAGCCAATGGACTAGCGGGAGAAGGAACACCGGGGAGCTGTTTTTT. This encodes CASSQWTSGRRNTGELFF.

This clonotype was detected ten times or more. The chain employs TRBV7-2 and TRBJ2-1, with a possible D match to TRBD1 (6 bases). Trimming left V 2 bases short and J 5 bases short, with 19 bases between. The CDR3 runs to 17 residues. CDR1 is SGHTA and CDR2 is FQGNSA in the germline V gene. CDR3: CASSLQVGAGAHNEQFF. CDR3 sequence (DNA): TGTGCCAGCAGCTTACAAGTAGGGGCAGGGGCCCACAATGAGCAGTTCTTC.

CDR3 loop: CASSLSQALSWQYF. Written as DNA, the CDR3 is TGTGCCAGCAGTCTCTCACAGGCACTTTCTTGGCAGTACTTC. The chain employs TRBV12-3 or TRBV12-4 and TRBJ2-7; a possible D gene is TRBD1 (5 bases). The CDR3 consists of 14 residues. Trimming stripped 5 bases from V and 9 bases from J, with 20 bases between.

The rearrangement joins TRBV12-3 or TRBV12-4 to TRBJ1-2, with 8 bases aligning to TRBD1. J gave up 4 bases and V 7 bases, and 11 bases lay outside the gene matches. The CDR3 spans 15 residues. The CDR3 loop is CASTTTGGSFYGYTF. The CDR3 coding sequence is TGTGCCAGCACTACCACAGGGGGTTCGTTCTATGGCTACACCTTC.

CDR3 sequence: CSAKLAGVDTQYF. CDR3 nucleotides: TGCAGTGCCAAACTAGCGGGGGTGGATACGCAGTATTTT. J is TRBJ2-3 and V is TRBV20-1; TRBD2 matches at 11 bases. Germline-derived CDR1 and CDR2 are DFQATT and SNEGSKA (reference sequence). Trimming at V came to 6 bases and at J to 6 bases, leaving 5 bases not matched to a gene. The CDR3 sequence is 13 residues long.

The rearrangement uses TRBV18 and TRBJ2-6; 8 bases fit TRBD1. With V trimmed by 7 bases and J by 4 bases, 9 bases remained unmatched. The CDR3 loop spans 16 amino acids. Germline CDR1 reads KGHSH; CDR2 reads LQKENI. The CDR3 DNA sequence: TGTGCCAGCTGGCGGGACAGGAGTTCCGGGGCCAACGTCCTGACTTTC. Protein: CASWRDRSSGANVLTF.

The chain joins TRBV12-3 or TRBV12-4 to TRBJ2-1, with TRBD2 matching 8 bases. The length of the CDR3 is 15 residues. V lost 6 bases to trimming and J lost 9 bases; unmatched junction nucleotides: 13. CDR3 DNA sequence: TGTGCCAGCAGGACCGGGACTAGTAGTTCTGGTGAGCAGTTCTTC. Protein product: CASRTGTSSSGEQFF.

This chain joins TRBV6-5 and TRBJ2-7; D perhaps matches TRBD1 (6 bases). The CDR3 has 15 amino acids. Trimming removed 0 bases from V and 3 bases from J, with 12 bases in between. In germline, CDR1 is MNHEY, CDR2 SVGAGI. The chain's CDR3 is CASSYSSTGIYEQYF. The CDR3 region has the DNA TGTGCCAGCAGTTACTCGAGTACAGGGATCTACGAGCAGTACTTC.